A single sample gave rise to the 25 T cell receptor beta chains below, sequenced in a study of cytomegalovirus exposure and HLA in healthy donors. The primer mix had 60 Vbeta and 13 Jbeta primers. The method was immunoSEQ multiplex PCR; TCRdb's version includes in-frame clones alone and lacks a portion of them. The sample records 35,000 to 40,000 clones, 55% to 75% being singletons. The sample comprised PBMCs. These receptors were collected from a man between 50 and 59 years old in good health and CMV-seropositive.

This chain connects TRBV2 to TRBJ1-1; a possible D gene is TRBD1 (5 bases). The CDR3 is 13 amino acids. Trimming removed 8 bases at V and 0 bases at J, with 10 bases between. Germline V lookup: CDR1 SNHLY, CDR2 FYNNEI. The DNA for the CDR3 is TGTGCCAGCGGGGCGGTATTGAACACTGAAGCTTTCTTT. Its protein product is CASGAVLNTEAFF.

V and J are TRBV6-4 and TRBJ2-6, with 11 nucleotides matching TRBD1. Germline CDR1 and CDR2: MRHNA and SNTAGT. The CDR3 runs 16 residues. J lost 2 bases, V lost 4 bases, and 1 base had no gene match. CDR3 loop: CASSGTGGAGANVLTF. In nucleotides, the CDR3 is TGTGCCAGCAGTGGGACAGGGGGCGCTGGGGCCAACGTCCTGACTTTC.

This chain uses TRBV5-1 with TRBJ1-1; 7 bases align to TRBD1. Germline lookup yields CDR1 SGHRS and CDR2 YFSETQ. This CDR3 is built from 13 residues. J was trimmed by 4 bases and V by 2 bases; bases with no gene match: 2. The CDR3 is CASSLSGGTEAFF. DNA for the CDR3: TGCGCCAGCAGCTTATCAGGGGGCACTGAAGCTTTCTTT.

CDR3 coding DNA: TGTGCCAGCAGCTTCTGGTCAAATAGACAGGGGGAAGAGACCCAGTACTTC. Encoded protein: CASSFWSNRQGEETQYF. This sequence joins TRBV7-9 and TRBJ2-5; TRBD1 agrees at 9 bases. Germline V gene lookup returns CDR1 SEHNR and CDR2 FQNEAQ (reference sequence). V gave up 3 bases and J gave up 3 bases; unmatched junction bases: 11. The CDR3 covers 17 residues.

The chain links TRBV5-4 to TRBJ1-2; possible D gene TRBD1, 6 bases. Trimming cost V 0 bases and J 0 bases, with 12 bases left between them. Germline lookup yields CDR1 SGHNT and CDR2 YYREEE (reference sequence). The CDR3 is made up of 16 amino acids. This CDR3 reads CASSLVGARANYGYTF. DNA for the CDR3: TGTGCCAGCAGCTTGGTGGGGGCCCGAGCTAACTATGGCTACACCTTC. Based on the CDR3 plus reference TRBV5-4 and TRBJ1-2, the full variable domain is ETGVTQSPTHLIKTRGQQVTLRCSSQSGHNTVSWYQQALGQGPQFIFQYYREEENGRGNFPPRFSGLQFPNYSSELNVNALELDDSALYLCASSLVGARANYGYTFGSGTRLTVV.

V gene TRBV7-9 combines with J gene TRBJ2-5; D not resolved. The V gene's germline CDR1 is SEHNR and CDR2 FQNEAQ (reference sequence). The CDR3 loop spans 14 amino acids. Trimming shortened V by 2 bases and J by 0 bases, and 7 bases separated the two germline ends. DNA for the CDR3: TGTGCCAGCAGCTTAAGACTGGACCAAGAGACCCAGTACTTC. Its protein is CASSLRLDQETQYF.

This chain connects TRBV5-1 to TRBJ2-1; 15 nucleotides line up with TRBD2. The CDR3 consists of 15 residues. Germline loops: CDR1 SGHRS, CDR2 YFSETQ. Trimming took 4 bases from V and 12 from J; bases not matched to a gene: 8. CDR3 sequence (DNA): TGCGCCAGCAGCCCGGGACTAGCGGGGGGCATCGGGCAGTTCTTC. Amino acid sequence: CASSPGLAGGIGQFF. Filled out from reference TRBV5-1 and TRBJ2-1, the complete variable domain reads KAGVTQTPRYLIKTRGQQVTLSCSPISGHRSVSWYQQTPGQGLQFLFEYFSETQRNKGNFPGRFSGRQFSNSRSEMNVSTLELGDSALYLCASSPGLAGGIGQFFGPGTRLTVL.

J is TRBJ2-7 and V is TRBV6-5; the match to TRBD1 covers 8 bases. This CDR3 contains 13 residues. Unmatched junction bases numbered 4, after V lost 4 bases and J lost 5 bases. The germline gives CDR1 MNHEY, CDR2 SVGAGI. CDR3 nucleotides: TGTGCCAGCAGTTTGGACAGGGCACACGAGCAGTACTTC. As protein: CASSLDRAHEQYF.

This chain connects TRBV5-6 to TRBJ2-7; tentative D call: TRBD1 (6 bases). CDR3 length equals 15 residues. Germline V gene lookup returns CDR1 SGHDT and CDR2 YYEEEE. Trimming stripped 1 base from V and 0 bases from J, with 11 bases between. CDR3 protein: CASSLRDRSSYEQYF. The CDR3 region has the DNA TGTGCCAGCAGCTTGCGAGACAGGTCCTCCTACGAGCAGTACTTC.

As DNA, the CDR3 is TGTGCCAGCAGCCCCCACGGGACAGGGGGACCCCTCGACACCATATATTTT. This gives the protein CASSPHGTGGPLDTIYF. This chain links TRBV14 with TRBJ1-3; 11 bases are a match to TRBD1. V dropped 4 bases and J dropped 8; count of bases not matched to a gene: 13. CDR3 size: 17 residues. Germline CDR1 SGHDN, CDR2 FVKESK.

The rearrangement uses TRBV11-3 and TRBJ2-3, with 7 bases identical to TRBD1. The CDR3 covers 12 residues. V shed 5 bases, J shed 6 bases, and the junction held 2 bases outside the gene matches. The germline gives CDR1 SGHNT, CDR2 YENEEA. The DNA for the CDR3 is TGTGCCAGCAGCACGACAGGGGATACGCAGTATTTT. This codes for CASSTTGDTQYF.

The chain couples TRBV5-4 to TRBJ2-7; weak D call: TRBD2 (5 bases). Germline CDR1 and CDR2: SGHNT and YYREEE (reference sequence). This CDR3 is 16 amino acids long. Trimming left V 4 bases short and J 7 bases short, with 24 bases between. DNA for the CDR3: TGTGCCAGCAGCCCCGACTCGCGGGTAAACCGAGAGGAGCAGTACTTC. Amino acid sequence: CASSPDSRVNREEQYF. The whole variable domain, remainder taken from reference TRBV5-4 and TRBJ2-7, is ETGVTQSPTHLIKTRGQQVTLRCSSQSGHNTVSWYQQALGQGPQFIFQYYREEENGRGNFPPRFSGLQFPNYSSELNVNALELDDSALYLCASSPDSRVNREEQYFGPGTRLTVT.

V gene TRBV7-2 combines with J gene TRBJ2-7; tentative D call: TRBD2 (6 bases). There are 15 residues in the CDR3. Per the germline V gene, CDR1 is SGHTA and CDR2 is FQGNSA. With 4 bases removed from V and 1 base from J, the gap between germline ends came to 14 bases. Here the CDR3 reads CASSSVAASSYEQYF. CDR3 in DNA: TGTGCCAGCAGCTCTGTAGCGGCCTCTTCCTACGAGCAGTACTTC.

This chain uses TRBV6-1 with TRBJ2-3, with 9 positions matching TRBD1. Germline values: CDR1 MNHNS, CDR2 SASEGT. The CDR3 runs to 15 residues. J lost 3 bases, V lost 1 base, and 2 bases had no gene match. The CDR3, as DNA: TGTGCCAGCAGTGAAGGAGGGACAGGGACAGATACGCAGTATTTT. Translated, it gives CASSEGGTGTDTQYF.

With respect to this clone: A far more abundant clone sits one base away, making this likely a read error. Distinct nucleotide sequences in the sample also encode this CDR3. The chain recombines TRBV4-1 with TRBJ2-1; D call uncertain. Germline-derived CDR1 and CDR2 are MGHRA and YSYEKL. V lost 1 base to trimming and J lost 0 bases, with 4 bases between them. The CDR3 runs to 14 residues. CDR3 loop: CASSQGASYNEQFF. CDR3 DNA sequence: TGCGCCAGCAGCCAAGGGGCCTCCTACAATGAGCAGTTCTTC.

V and J are TRBV6-5 and TRBJ2-5, with D perhaps matching TRBD2 (5 bases). Per germline, CDR1 MNHEY and CDR2 SVGAGI. Trimming cost V 8 bases and J 0 bases, with 13 bases left between them. CDR3 length: 14 residues. The CDR3 region has the DNA TGTGCCAGCCAAGGGAAGCGGTACCAAGAGACCCAGTACTTC. As protein: CASQGKRYQETQYF.

The CDR3 DNA sequence: TGTGCCAGCAGATATGGACAGGCAGCTGGCTACACCTTC. The encoded protein is CASRYGQAAGYTF. This chain links TRBV2 with TRBJ1-2, with 7 bases lining up with TRBD1. The CDR3 covers 13 residues. Germline CDR1 reads SNHLY; CDR2 reads FYNNEI. Trimming at V came to 6 bases and at J to 7 bases, leaving 8 bases not matched to a gene.

This clone was observed a handful of times. This specimen includes other DNA sequences encoding the same CDR3. V gene TRBV28 combines with J gene TRBJ2-1, with D tentatively TRBD2 (6 bases). V lost 4 bases and J 7 bases, leaving 14 bases between the germline ends. CDR1 and CDR2 (germline): MDHEN, SYDVKM. This CDR3 spans 14 amino acids. CDR3 sequence: CASSSRRGRNEQFF. The CDR3 coding sequence is TGTGCCAGCAGTTCGCGGAGGGGACGGAATGAGCAGTTCTTC. Full variable domain (outside the CDR3, taken from reference TRBV28 and TRBJ2-1): DVKVTQSSRYLVKRTGEKVFLECVQDMDHENMFWYRQDPGLGLRLIYFSYDVKMKEKGDIPEGYSVSREKKERFSLILESASTNQTSMYLCASSSRRGRNEQFFGPGTRLTVL.

The chain combines TRBV2 with TRBJ1-2; 9 bases map to TRBD1. J lost 0 bases, V lost 10 bases, and 6 bases had no gene match. The CDR3 contains 14 residues. Germline CDR1 SNHLY, CDR2 FYNNEI. CDR3 DNA: TGTGCCACCAGCCGGGACAGGGCTAACTATGGCTACACCTTC. Its protein product is CATSRDRANYGYTF.

The chain uses TRBV6-6 and TRBJ1-1; 9 bases are shared with TRBD1. Looked up from germline, CDR1 is MNHNY and CDR2 is SVGAGI (reference sequence). J was trimmed by 1 base and V by 0 bases; bases with no gene match: 0. The CDR3 contains 15 residues. DNA of the CDR3: TGTGCCAGCAGTTACTCACAGGGGGCGAACACTGAAGCTTTCTTT. This codes for CASSYSQGANTEAFF.

This clone turned up a few times. The chain recombines TRBV28 with TRBJ2-5, with 8 positions matching TRBD1. There are 14 residues in the CDR3. Germline values: CDR1 MDHEN, CDR2 SYDVKM. V was clipped by 6 bases and J by 4 bases; unmatched bases: 7. CDR3 protein: CASRPGTGPETQYF. CDR3 DNA: TGTGCCAGCAGGCCCGGGACAGGTCCAGAGACCCAGTACTTC.

The chain recombines TRBV7-2 with TRBJ2-1; no firm D call. From germline, CDR1 is SGHTA and CDR2 FQGNSA. The CDR3 contains 12 residues. V was clipped by 2 bases and J by 6 bases, with 5 bases between them. Here the CDR3 DNA reads TGTGCCAGCAGCTTATCTTTCAATGAGCAGTTCTTC. Translating gives CASSLSFNEQFF.

The chain combines TRBV6-6 with TRBJ1-3; a possible D gene is TRBD1 (5 bases). Trimming removed 4 bases from V and 2 bases from J, with 12 bases in between. The CDR3 loop spans 15 amino acids. Looked up from germline, CDR1 is MNHNY and CDR2 is SVGAGI (reference sequence). The CDR3 DNA follows: TGTGCCAGCAGTTCGACAGCGCAAACTGGAAACACCATATATTTT. Translated, it gives CASSSTAQTGNTIYF.

This chain uses TRBV15 with TRBJ2-1, with no clear D. V was clipped by 4 bases and J by 6 bases, with 4 bases between them. The germline V gene encodes CDR1 LNHNV and CDR2 YYDKDF (reference sequence). CDR3 length: 11 residues. Here the CDR3 DNA reads TGTGCCACCAGCAACAGCAATGAGCAGTTCTTC. It yields the protein CATSNSNEQFF.

The chain links TRBV28 to TRBJ1-2; D perhaps matches TRBD1 (5 bases). V lost 8 bases to trimming and J lost 0 bases, with 10 bases between them. Germline CDR1 is MDHEN and CDR2 is SYDVKM. The CDR3 spans 13 residues. This CDR3 reads CASGGGPNYGYTF. CDR3 sequence (DNA): TGTGCCAGCGGGGGGGGACCTAACTATGGCTACACCTTC.